The 31 T cell receptor beta chains below all came from one sample that was sequenced in a study of T cell responses to AZD1222 COVID-19 vaccine. Libraries were prepared by immunoSEQ multiplex PCR; TCRdb keeps only in-frame clonotypes and omits some of them. The sample consists of some 200,000 clones, under 95% of them appearing once. The specimen was peripheral blood, collected on day 0 of AZD1222 vaccination. These receptors were taken from an adult in good health.

The table lists this clone with a few counts. This rearrangement joins TRBV4-2 to TRBJ2-3; 10 nucleotides align to TRBD2. The CDR3 covers 19 residues. The germline V gene has CDR1 LGHNA and CDR2 YNFKEQ. Trimming cost V 0 bases and J 2 bases; bases outside gene matches: 11. The CDR3 is CASSQDPTSGVLSTDTQYF. CDR3 DNA: TGTGCCAGCAGCCAAGATCCCACTAGCGGGGTACTCTCCACAGATACGCAGTATTTT.

The J gene is TRBJ1-5, the V gene TRBV9; TRBD1 aligns across 8 bases. The CDR3 spans 18 residues. Germline values: CDR1 SGDLS, CDR2 YYNGEE. The V segment lost 5 bases and the J segment 6 bases; nucleotides outside the gene matches: 19. CDR3 nucleotides: TGTGCCAGCAGGGGGAGCGGACAGGGATTTCTTGTTCGTCAGCCCCAGCATTTT. Its protein is CASRGSGQGFLVRQPQHF.

The rearrangement uses TRBV19 and TRBJ1-4; D is unclear. This CDR3 spans 16 amino acids. Germline lookup yields CDR1 LNHDA and CDR2 SQIVND (reference sequence). Trimming took 5 bases from V and 0 from J, leaving 13 bases between them. This chain's CDR3 is CASSVLPRATNEKLFF. Written as DNA, the CDR3 is TGTGCCAGTAGTGTACTCCCTCGGGCAACTAATGAAAAACTGTTTTTT.

V gene TRBV27 combines with J gene TRBJ2-3; either TRBD1 or TRBD2 may supply D (6 bases each). Trimming stripped 6 bases from V and 1 base from J, with 11 bases between. Germline CDR1 is MNHEY and CDR2 is SMNVEV (reference sequence). The CDR3 has 14 amino acids. CDR3 bases: TGTGCCAGCAGGAGGGGGGCCGGCACAGATACGCAGTATTTT. Translation: CASRRGAGTDTQYF.

The chain uses TRBV4-2 and TRBJ2-7; 9 bases fit TRBD1. Germline CDR1 LGHNA, CDR2 YNFKEQ. Losses at the gene ends were 1 base for V and 6 bases for J; bases not matched to a gene: 7. The CDR3 runs 15 residues. CDR3 region: CASSQVGTGLSEQYF. CDR3 DNA sequence: TGTGCCAGCAGCCAAGTCGGGACAGGGCTGTCCGAGCAGTACTTC.

This chain uses TRBV28 with TRBJ1-1; D may be TRBD1 (5 bases). Germline loops: CDR1 MDHEN, CDR2 SYDVKM. V gave up 6 bases and J gave up 6 bases, with 14 bases separating them. CDR3 length: 13 amino acids. CDR3 sequence reads: CASRSITGPEAFF. The CDR3 DNA reads as TGTGCCAGCAGGTCTATCACAGGTCCTGAAGCTTTCTTT. Variable domain in full (rest from reference TRBV28 and TRBJ1-1): DVKVTQSSRYLVKRTGEKVFLECVQDMDHENMFWYRQDPGLGLRLIYFSYDVKMKEKGDIPEGYSVSREKKERFSLILESASTNQTSMYLCASRSITGPEAFFGQGTRLTVV.

Comments on this clone: The limits of the CDR3 on the DNA are not certain, so only TCRdb's listed CDR3 is given. The chain's CDR3 is CASSFGQGEQYF. The chain carries TRBV7-9 and TRBJ2-7; the table's TRBD1 call for D was not verified on the DNA. Per the germline V gene, CDR1 is SEHNR and CDR2 is FQNEAQ (reference sequence). The CDR3 is 12 residues long, counting both termini.

This sequence joins TRBV12-3 or TRBV12-4 and TRBJ1-5; D uncertain. CDR3 length: 13 residues. V was clipped by 2 bases and J by 5 bases, with 7 bases between them. This CDR3 is CASSLTADQPQHF. The CDR3 nucleotides are TGTGCCAGCAGTTTAACAGCTGATCAGCCCCAGCATTTT.

This clone was counted only a few times. The V call is TRBV28, the J call TRBJ2-7; 10 positions agree with TRBD2. V was pared by 3 bases and J by 5 bases, with 7 bases of the junction left unmatched. The germline CDR1 and CDR2 sequences are MDHEN and SYDVKM. The CDR3 is 15 residues long. In DNA form, the CDR3 reads TGTGCCAGCAGTTTTGGCCTAGCGGGAGAGGACGAGCAGTACTTC. This translates into CASSFGLAGEDEQYF.

This chain joins TRBV18 and TRBJ1-1, with a tentative D call TRBD1 (6 bases). CDR1 is KGHSH and CDR2 is LQKENI in the germline V gene. The CDR3 covers 16 residues. Trimming left V 6 bases short and J 0 bases short, with 17 bases between. CDR3: CASSPTGRGVNTEAFF. The CDR3 nucleotides are TGTGCCAGCTCCCCGACAGGTCGTGGCGTGAACACTGAAGCTTTCTTT.

J is TRBJ2-1 and V is TRBV9; D possibly corresponds to TRBD2 (7 bases). CDR3 length: 18 residues. CDR1 is SGDLS, CDR2 YYNGEE, per germline. V lost 0 bases and J 3 bases, leaving 19 bases between the germline ends. CDR3 sequence reads: CASSVETGGTHHYNEQFF. The CDR3, as DNA: TGTGCCAGCAGCGTAGAGACGGGGGGCACTCACCACTACAATGAGCAGTTCTTC. Full variable domain (outside the CDR3, taken from reference TRBV9 and TRBJ2-1): DSGVTQTPKHLITATGQRVTLRCSPRSGDLSVYWYQQSLDQGLQFLIQYYNGEERAKGNILERFSAQQFPDLHSELNLSSLELGDSALYFCASSVETGGTHHYNEQFFGPGTRLTVL.

The V call is TRBV12-5, the J call TRBJ1-5; 10 nucleotides align to TRBD1. Looked up from germline, CDR1 is LGHNT and CDR2 is FRNRAP. The V and J ends lost 7 bases and 4 bases, in that order; junction bases with no gene match: 16. The CDR3 consists of 18 residues. DNA for the CDR3: TGTGCTAGTGTCCCGGGACAGGGGACTTCTTGGAGTAATCAGCCCCAGCATTTT. It codes for CASVPGQGTSWSNQPQHF. The full variable domain, with the rest looked up from reference TRBV12-5 and TRBJ1-5, is DARVTQTPRHKVTEMGQEVTMRCQPILGHNTVFWYRQTMMQGLELLAYFRNRAPLDDSGMPKDRFSAEMPDATLATLKIQPSEPRDSAVYFCASVPGQGTSWSNQPQHFGDGTRLSIL.

The CDR3 nucleotides read TGTGCCAGCAGCCAAGATAACCAGCCCCAGCATTTT. Its translation is CASSQDNQPQHF. The genes are TRBV4-2 and TRBJ1-5; D call uncertain. Germline V gene sequence: CDR1 LGHNA, CDR2 YNFKEQ. The V gene lost 0 bases and the J gene lost 7 bases, with 4 bases spanning the gap. The CDR3 is 12 residues long.

The chain joins TRBV6-5 to TRBJ1-2, with a possible D match to TRBD1 (5 bases). This CDR3 has 12 residues. Germline CDR1 MNHEY, CDR2 SVGAGI. Trimming removed 7 bases at V and 4 bases at J, with 10 bases between. CDR3 amino acids: CASNQGGYGYTF. In DNA, the CDR3 is TGTGCCAGCAACCAGGGAGGCTATGGCTACACCTTC.

This chain joins TRBV27 and TRBJ1-5; no firm D call. V lost 2 bases, J lost 5 bases, and 10 bases lay in between. Germline CDR1 MNHEY, CDR2 SMNVEV (reference sequence). This CDR3 comprises 14 residues. The CDR3 loop is CASSLGRAHQPQHF. CDR3 DNA: TGTGCCAGCAGTTTAGGGAGGGCCCATCAGCCCCAGCATTTT.

This chain connects TRBV7-9 to TRBJ2-1; 11 nucleotides line up with TRBD2. This CDR3 spans 16 amino acids. Germline V gene data show CDR1 as SEHNR and CDR2 as FQNEAQ (reference sequence). The trim removed 2 bases at V and 7 bases at J, leaving 7 bases unmatched. CDR3 region: CASSLRASGRINEQFF. DNA for the CDR3: TGTGCCAGCAGCTTACGCGCTAGCGGGAGGATAAATGAGCAGTTCTTC.

The chain carries TRBV5-1 and TRBJ1-4; D is ambiguous. The V and J ends lost 4 bases and 8 bases respectively, with 24 bases between them. Germline V gene sequence: CDR1 SGHRS, CDR2 YFSETQ. This CDR3 contains 17 residues. The CDR3 bases are TGCGCCAGCAGCCCCGGTGTGTTGGCAGCCCCGAAGGAAAAACTGTTTTTT. It encodes CASSPGVLAAPKEKLFF.

CDR3 in amino acids: CASSSPQHF. The CDR3 DNA follows: TGTGCCAGCTCTTCGCCCCAGCATTTT. The chain has TRBV3-1 (or the pseudogene TRBV3-2) and TRBJ1-5; no clear D gene. Germline lookup yields CDR1 LGHDT and CDR2 YNNKEL (reference sequence). CDR3 length: 9 residues. V lost 8 bases and J lost 9, with 5 bases in between.

This sequence joins TRBV11-2 and TRBJ1-1; D is possibly TRBD1 (5 bases). There are 17 residues in the CDR3. The germline CDR1 and CDR2 sequences are SGHAT and FQNNGV. V dropped 1 base and J dropped 6 bases, with 21 bases sitting between them. The CDR3 DNA reads as TGTGCCAGCAGCTTAGTTGCGCCGGCTGAACGGGGCGCTGAAGCTTTCTTT. Encoded protein: CASSLVAPAERGAEAFF. The full variable domain, in which reference TRBV11-2 and TRBJ1-1 provide the parts outside the CDR3, is EAGVAQSPRYKIIEKRQSVAFWCNPISGHATLYWYQQILGQGPKLLIQFQNNGVVDDSQLPKDRFSAERLKGVDSTLKIQPAKLEDSAVYLCASSLVAPAERGAEAFFGQGTRLTVV.

The chain couples TRBV29-1 to TRBJ1-3; D possibly corresponds to TRBD1 (6 bases). Trimming took off 3 bases at V and 8 bases at J, with 14 bases between the two ends. This CDR3 has 13 amino acids. CDR1 is SQVTM and CDR2 is ANQGSEA in the germline V gene. The CDR3 sequence: CSVDLGGLDTIYF. CDR3 in DNA: TGCAGCGTTGATCTGGGGGGGCTGGACACCATATATTTT.

The CDR3 spells CASSLAGTYEQYF. In DNA, the CDR3 is TGTGCCAGCAGCTTAGCCGGGACGTACGAGCAGTACTTC. J is TRBJ2-7 and V is TRBV5-4, with D perhaps matching TRBD1 or TRBD2 (5 bases each). This CDR3 region has 13 residues. V was cut by 2 bases and J by 4 bases, with 10 bases left in between. Germline CDR1 SGHNT, CDR2 YYREEE (reference sequence). Full variable domain (missing parts from reference TRBV5-4 and TRBJ2-7): ETGVTQSPTHLIKTRGQQVTLRCSSQSGHNTVSWYQQALGQGPQFIFQYYREEENGRGNFPPRFSGLQFPNYSSELNVNALELDDSALYLCASSLAGTYEQYFGPGTRLTVT.

The rearrangement uses TRBV14 and TRBJ2-7, with D perhaps TRBD2 (6 bases). Trimming stripped 0 bases from V and 0 bases from J, with 15 bases between. Looked up from germline, CDR1 is SGHDN and CDR2 is FVKESK. The CDR3 is 17 residues long. CDR3 coding DNA: TGTGCCAGCAGCCAAGATCGAGGGGACTCGCCCTCCTACGAGCAGTACTTC. The encoded protein is CASSQDRGDSPSYEQYF.

The chain is built from TRBV2 and TRBJ2-6; possibly TRBD1 or TRBD2 for D (6 bases each). CDR1 is SNHLY and CDR2 is FYNNEI in the germline V gene. The V end was cut by 7 bases, the J end by 4 bases, with 17 bases between. The length of the CDR3 is 16 residues. CDR3 loop: CASNGGLDSGANVLTF. The CDR3 DNA reads TGTGCCAGCAATGGGGGGCTTGATTCCGGGGCCAACGTCCTGACTTTC.

Ten or more counts support this clone. The chain joins TRBV2 to TRBJ1-1; possible D gene TRBD1, 6 bases. CDR1 and CDR2 (germline): SNHLY, FYNNEI. There are 13 residues in the CDR3. V lost 4 bases and J lost 4, with 10 bases in between. The CDR3 DNA reads TGTGCCAGCAGTGGGGGGGCCGGCACTGAAGCTTTCTTT. Translating gives CASSGGAGTEAFF.

On this clone itself: Other DNA sequences in this sample translate to the same CDR3. The DNA for the CDR3 is TGTGCCAGCAGCCCAATGGGCAACCAAGAGACCCAGTACTTC. Amino acid sequence: CASSPMGNQETQYF. The chain has TRBV9 and TRBJ2-5, with no clear D. Between the trimmed V and J ends, which lost 4 bases and 0 bases, there was a span of 10 bases. Germline V gives CDR1 SGDLS, CDR2 YYNGEE. The CDR3 is made up of 14 amino acids.

J is TRBJ2-1 and V is TRBV4-3; D gene ambiguous. V was cut by 4 bases and J by 9 bases, with 16 bases left in between. There are 14 residues in the CDR3. Germline V lookup: CDR1 LGHNA, CDR2 YSLEER. The CDR3 reads CASSPRLPDGEQFF. Here the CDR3 DNA reads TGCGCCAGCAGCCCCCGACTCCCCGACGGTGAGCAGTTCTTC.

The chain links TRBV7-2 to TRBJ2-1; 7 bases map to TRBD2. The CDR3 spans 17 residues. With V trimmed by 4 bases and J by 3 bases, 12 bases remained unmatched. Germline CDR1 reads SGHTA; CDR2 reads FQGNSA. The CDR3, as DNA: TGTGCCAGCAGCTCAACCGTCGGACTAGACTACTACAATGAGCAGTTCTTC. It translates to CASSSTVGLDYYNEQFF.

As DNA, the CDR3 is TGCGCCAGCAGCCCGGACATAGACTATGGCTACACCTTC. This encodes CASSPDIDYGYTF. The chain carries TRBV5-1 and TRBJ1-2; perhaps TRBD1 as D (5 bases). The V end lost 4 bases, the J end lost 3 bases, and 10 bases lay between the germline ends. CDR1 and CDR2 (germline): SGHRS, YFSETQ. CDR3 length equals 13 residues.

The genes are TRBV5-5 and TRBJ1-2; TRBD1 matches 10 bases. Germline V gives CDR1 SGHKS, CDR2 YYEKEE (reference sequence). The CDR3 covers 16 residues. After removal of 4 bases from V and 4 bases from J, the junction contained 10 bases not matched to a gene. CDR3 DNA sequence: TGTGCCAGCAGCGCCGGGACAGGGGCCCCTGGCTATGGCTACACCTTC. Amino acids: CASSAGTGAPGYGYTF. Combining the CDR3 with reference TRBV5-5 and TRBJ1-2 gives the whole variable domain DAGVTQSPTHLIKTRGQQVTLRCSPISGHKSVSWYQQVLGQGPQFIFQYYEKEERGRGNFPDRFSARQFPNYSSELNVNALLLGDSALYLCASSAGTGAPGYGYTFGSGTRLTVV.

The chain links TRBV3-1 (or the pseudogene TRBV3-2) to TRBJ2-7; a possible D gene is TRBD1 (5 bases). V shed 4 bases and J shed 1 base, with 11 bases lying between them. There are 14 residues in the CDR3. Germline V gene lookup returns CDR1 LGHDT and CDR2 YNNKEL (reference sequence). CDR3 amino acids: CASSPLQGSYEQYF. The CDR3 nucleotides are TGTGCCAGCAGCCCACTGCAGGGATCCTACGAGCAGTACTTC.

This clone was counted a single time. V is TRBV29-1 and J is TRBJ2-1, with unresolved D. Germline CDR1 reads SQVTM; CDR2 reads ANQGSEA. V lost 4 bases and J lost 4, with 2 bases in between. The CDR3 has 10 amino acids. The CDR3 is CSVGYNEQFF. The CDR3 coding sequence is TGCAGCGTTGGGTACAATGAGCAGTTCTTC.